These T cell receptor beta chains were read from a single sample in a study of blood T cell repertoires in COVID-19. Some clones are missing from TCRdb's copy, which holds only in-frame ones; the method was immunoSEQ multiplex PCR. The table includes over 400,000 clones, about 88% detected once. The specimen sequenced was peripheral blood. The origin of the receptors is a woman aged 45-60 years with COVID-19, enrolled during active disease. Both conserved end residues are part of each CDR3. Fields, in order: D gene, V gene, J gene, CDR3 protein. D genes are given only for firm matches.

d_gene: TRBD1
v_gene: TRBV27
j_gene: TRBJ1-1
CDR3aa: CASSSGTGGGTEAFF

d_gene: NA
v_gene: TRBV12-3/TRBV12-4
j_gene: TRBJ1-1
CDR3aa: CASSKNASPAFF

d_gene: NA
v_gene: TRBV30
j_gene: TRBJ1-2
CDR3aa: CAWGLRGTYGYTF

d_gene: NA
v_gene: TRBV5-1
j_gene: TRBJ2-3
CDR3aa: CASSLKPAGTDTQYF

d_gene: NA
v_gene: TRBV6-6
j_gene: TRBJ1-4
CDR3aa: CASSLLVPGQGLSVGEKLFF

d_gene: TRBD1
v_gene: TRBV9
j_gene: TRBJ1-2
CDR3aa: CASSGDRGAGGYTF

d_gene: NA
v_gene: TRBV3-1/TRBV3-2
j_gene: TRBJ1-1
CDR3aa: CASSLDSGETEAFF

d_gene: TRBD1
v_gene: TRBV6-1
j_gene: TRBJ1-2
CDR3aa: CASSDRGQPGYTF

d_gene: NA
v_gene: TRBV6-4
j_gene: TRBJ1-6
CDR3aa: CASSDPLF

d_gene: NA
v_gene: TRBV6-1
j_gene: TRBJ1-1
CDR3aa: CASSVLRGTGGTEAFF

d_gene: NA
v_gene: TRBV5-6
j_gene: TRBJ2-7
CDR3aa: CASSLGLGQQPYEQYF

d_gene: NA
v_gene: TRBV27
j_gene: TRBJ2-7
CDR3aa: CASSLDGSSYEQYF

d_gene: NA
v_gene: TRBV9
j_gene: TRBJ1-2
CDR3aa: CASSAGSNYGYTF

d_gene: NA
v_gene: TRBV5-6
j_gene: TRBJ1-1
CDR3aa: CASSPTGYSEAFF

d_gene: NA
v_gene: TRBV5-5
j_gene: TRBJ2-7
CDR3aa: CASSLLQGPYEQYF

d_gene: TRBD1
v_gene: TRBV19
j_gene: TRBJ1-4
CDR3aa: CASSLTGRSTNEKLFF

d_gene: TRBD2
v_gene: TRBV30
j_gene: TRBJ2-1
CDR3aa: CAWSNGGVPYNEQFF

d_gene: NA
v_gene: TRBV28
j_gene: TRBJ2-7
CDR3aa: CASSFRGQTYEQYF

d_gene: NA
v_gene: TRBV30
j_gene: TRBJ1-6
CDR3aa: CAWSVVTLNNSPLHF

d_gene: NA
v_gene: TRBV28
j_gene: TRBJ1-2
CDR3aa: CASSGGGPAVGYTF

d_gene: NA
v_gene: TRBV6-5
j_gene: TRBJ1-5
CDR3aa: CASSLTGGGQPQHF

d_gene: NA
v_gene: TRBV4-2
j_gene: TRBJ2-3
CDR3aa: CASSQARGAADTQYF

d_gene: NA
v_gene: TRBV5-1
j_gene: TRBJ1-1
CDR3aa: CASSFIPGMNTEAFF

d_gene: NA
v_gene: TRBV7-9
j_gene: TRBJ1-5
CDR3aa: CASSFDTSNQPQHF

d_gene: TRBD2
v_gene: TRBV9
j_gene: TRBJ2-3
CDR3aa: CASSAGGGVADTQYF

d_gene: TRBD2
v_gene: TRBV5-1
j_gene: TRBJ2-5
CDR3aa: CASSLVGGYETQYF

d_gene: TRBD1
v_gene: TRBV19
j_gene: TRBJ1-2
CDR3aa: CASSPTGTGEVYGYTF

d_gene: TRBD1
v_gene: TRBV30
j_gene: TRBJ2-7
CDR3aa: CAWDRGDEQYF

d_gene: NA
v_gene: TRBV5-1
j_gene: TRBJ1-4
CDR3aa: CASSLWGDEKLFF